This note documents a single T cell receptor (beta chain) sequence. This clone showed up just once. The specificity of this receptor is unknown. No qualities accompany the bases; no much larger clone lies one base away. The High Capacity cDNA Reverse Transcription Kit was used to reverse transcribe all of the isolated RNA, meaning that expressed TCRB transcripts were what got sequenced. Deep immunoSEQ sequencing was applied to naive, central memory and regulatory T cell samples, giving an average of roughly 3.5 million total reads per sample. After sorted cells were lysed in RLT buffer, RNA was extracted with DNase-treated RNeasy Micro or Mini kits, with the choice depending on cell number. Each cell subset was processed on its own to prevent cross-contamination, while patient and healthy donor samples were processed together. The immunoSEQ multiplex PCR was used to amplify TCRB sequences from cDNA, generating 87-bp fragments that spanned the CDR3 region. Sequencing of the amplicons was performed on the Illumina HiSeq platform. The original methods were these. Synthetic template baselines were used to correct PCR bias computationally, reads within Hamming distance 2 were collapsed, and singletons that could not be merged were discarded. By aligning reads against IMGT, V, D and J genes, CDR3 length, and insertions or deletions at six rearrangement sites were assigned. Within each subset, clonotype counts were normalized to sorted cell number, and only after that were true diversity and Gini coefficients computed with the tcR R package. The overlap coefficient, calculated on TCRB nucleotide sequences, was used to quantify repertoire sharing. Out-of-frame TCRB sequences from naive cells were analyzed as a proxy for the pre-selection repertoire. The table was pulled from immuneACCESS by TCRdb, which kept in-frame rearrangements only. Such tables lose some clones; where checked, under half of the loss comes from unresolved V genes, and the rest has no known cause. For V, J and clone size, that table is used; D and trimming come from the DNA. In all, the sample holds hundreds of thousands of clones, and approximately 70% of those were seen once. The ten most abundant clones make up 0.053% of the sample.

This sample stems from a study of beta chain features in type 1 diabetes listed by TCRdb under 2018. For the study in its entirety: Patients and healthy donors did not differ in mean age, gender distribution, total cell number or subset yield. A total of under 140,000,000 sorted cells were examined across all samples, and the number of cells per subset was strongly correlated with RNA yield. Regulatory and stem cell-like memory subsets were isolated from only 8 patients and roughly 8 healthy donors, whereas naive and central memory subsets came from all 30 or so donors. In the study, recently diagnosed type 1 diabetes patients and matched healthy donors were compared on the TCRB repertoires of their sorted circulating CD4+ T cell subsets. The paper's findings and limits, for the study overall: Shorter templates might have been favored by PCR, but patient and control samples were amplified and corrected together, so both groups would have been affected equally by any skew. Because small numbers of individuals were included in the HLA sub-analyses, any influence of HLA type on TCRB rearrangement was left unresolved. Type 1 diabetes patients showed a moderate but significant shortening of TCRB CDR3 length in all four CD4+ subsets. The naive, central memory and regulatory TCRB repertoires appeared to resemble one another more closely among patients than among healthy donors. At VDJ recombination sites, patients with type 1 diabetes made fewer insertions and deleted more nucleotides, a pattern implying thymic rearrangement abnormalities. Sequencing cDNA rather than genomic DNA could over-represent highly expressing activated cells, although activation and CD3 levels did not differ between groups.

Relative to germline, V is 0 bases shorter and J is 2 bases shorter, with 10 bases between their ends. The germline V gene (reference sequence) provides CDR1 GTSNPN and CDR2 SVGIG. The CDR3 has 14 amino acids, counting the end cysteine and phenylalanine. Kept here is only the CDR3 DNA, which spans 42 bases and is read in frame from base 1. A single peripheral blood draw of around 0.11 L on average was collected from each donor into heparinised tubes. A BD FACSAria II was used to sort naive, central memory, regulatory and stem cell-like memory CD4+ T cells with a panel that included CD45RO, CCR7, CD25, CD127, CD95 and CD27. Every sorted population had a purity above 95%. PBMCs were isolated immediately by Lymphoprep density gradient centrifugation and stained directly without culture. To minimize batch effects, samples were stained and sorted in pairs, one healthy donor with one patient per experiment.

The origin of this receptor is a man under 40 in good health. The chain uses TRBV30 and TRBJ2-5; no confident D gene assignment can be made. Specimen: naive CD4+ T cells from blood. Explained via the paper, the cell subset or site label denotes: true naive CD4+ T cells. The base sequence is TGTGCCTGGAGTGTAGGCCTACCACAAGAGACCCAGTACTTC. This translates into CAWSVGLPQETQYF.